The subject of this entry is one T cell receptor (beta chain). What it binds is unknown. The sample belongs to a study of T cell responses to AZD1222 COVID-19 vaccine. On the study more broadly: Recipients boosted at about 4 weeks or about 12 weeks are pooled. Whole-study findings and limits: The sample set comprised mostly white British donors with more females, and clonal diversity was possibly underestimated. Researchers took repertoire samples only after the peak T cell response had come. Increases in Spike-specific TCR breadth and depth were seen after two AZD1222 doses.

Here immunoSEQ multiplex PCR was the method, and the copy in TCRdb shows in-frame clones only, minus some. Altogether 120,000 or so clones are present, approximately 85% being singletons, with the ten largest covering around 6.2%. The CDR3 runs 16 residues. Trimming took 1 base from V and 3 from J, leaving 13 bases between them. Germline values: CDR1 SGHVS, CDR2 FQNEAQ. The specimen comprised peripheral blood, sampled on day 0 of AZD1222 vaccination. The TCR originated in an adult in good health. The chain links TRBV7-8 to TRBJ2-1; D might be TRBD1 (5 bases). This CDR3 reads CASSLGRQSHYNEQFF. The DNA for the CDR3 is TGTGCCAGCAGCTTAGGGAGACAGTCCCACTACAATGAGCAGTTCTTC.